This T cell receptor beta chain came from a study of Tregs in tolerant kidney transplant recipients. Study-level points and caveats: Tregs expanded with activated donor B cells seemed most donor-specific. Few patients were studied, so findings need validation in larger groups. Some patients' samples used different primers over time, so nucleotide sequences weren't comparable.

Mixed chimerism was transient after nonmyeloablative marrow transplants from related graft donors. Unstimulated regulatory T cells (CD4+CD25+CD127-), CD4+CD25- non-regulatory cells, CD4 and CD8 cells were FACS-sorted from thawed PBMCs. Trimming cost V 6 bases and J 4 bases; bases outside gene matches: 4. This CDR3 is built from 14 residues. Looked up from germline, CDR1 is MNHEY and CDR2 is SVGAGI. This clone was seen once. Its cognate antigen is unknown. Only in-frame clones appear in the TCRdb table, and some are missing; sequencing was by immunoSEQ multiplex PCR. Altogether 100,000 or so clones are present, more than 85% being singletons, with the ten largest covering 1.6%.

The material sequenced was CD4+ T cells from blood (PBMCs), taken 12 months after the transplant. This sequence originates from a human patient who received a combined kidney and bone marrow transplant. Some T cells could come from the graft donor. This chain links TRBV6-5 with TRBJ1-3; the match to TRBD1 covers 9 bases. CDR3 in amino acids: CASRQGARGNTIYF. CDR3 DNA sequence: TGTGCCAGCAGACAGGGGGCTCGCGGAAACACCATATATTTT.